The 11 T cell receptor beta chains given below trace back to one sample, sequenced in a study of beta chain features in type 1 diabetes. Findings and limits, study-wide: Shortening of TCRB CDR3s, moderate but significant, appeared in all four CD4+ subsets of Type 1 diabetes patients.

Antigen specificity for these receptors is unknown. Of the isolated RNA, all was reverse transcribed, and so the sequenced material was expressed TCRB transcripts. Assay: immunoSEQ multiplex PCR; the TCRdb copy retains only in-frame clones and omits some. In the table there are hundreds of thousands of clones, over 11% of which are singletons. Sequencing was done on a sample of naive CD4+ T cells from blood. The receptors shown here come from a man younger than 30 with type 1 diabetes.

As concerns this clone: This sample also contains other DNA sequences that code for the same CDR3. V and J are TRBV9 and TRBJ2-7; possibly TRBD1 for D (5 bases). Germline V gene lookup returns CDR1 SGDLS and CDR2 YYNGEE. The CDR3 loop spans 14 amino acids. Trimming removed 0 bases from V and 2 bases from J, with 9 bases in between. The CDR3 DNA is TGTGCCAGCAGCGTAGAACTGGGGCCCTACGAGCAGTACTTC. It codes for CASSVELGPYEQYF.

The chain combines TRBV4-3 with TRBJ2-7; D not certain. This CDR3 spans 14 amino acids. V was shortened by 8 bases and J by 0 bases, with 14 bases between the two germline ends. CDR1 is LGHNA, CDR2 YSLEER, per germline. This chain's CDR3 is CASREKLSSYEQYF. The CDR3 coding sequence is TGCGCCAGCCGAGAAAAGCTAAGCTCCTACGAGCAGTACTTC.

J is TRBJ2-3 and V is TRBV18; 7 positions agree with TRBD1. Germline assignment: CDR1 KGHSH and CDR2 LQKENI. V shed 4 bases and J 1 base; nucleotides not matched to a gene: 2. The CDR3 contains 14 residues. The CDR3 nucleotides read TGTGCCAGCTCACGGGACAGAGGCACAGATACGCAGTATTTT. This codes for CASSRDRGTDTQYF. The full variable domain, completed using reference TRBV18 and TRBJ2-3, is NAGVMQNPRHLVRRRGQEARLRCSPMKGHSHVYWYRQLPEEGLKFMVYLQKENIIDESGMPKERFSAEFPKEGPSILRIQQVVRGDSAAYFCASSRDRGTDTQYFGPGTRLTVL.

V is TRBV4-3 and J is TRBJ1-4; D is unresolved. The germline V and J ends were trimmed by 1 base and 3 bases, with 6 bases remaining between them. Per the germline V gene, CDR1 is LGHNA and CDR2 is YSLEER. This CDR3 contains 14 residues. CDR3 protein: CASSQVHSNEKLFF. The CDR3 DNA follows: TGCGCCAGCAGCCAAGTCCATTCTAATGAAAAACTGTTTTTT.

The J gene is TRBJ2-2, the V gene TRBV30; perhaps TRBD2 as D (6 bases). Germline V lookup: CDR1 GTSNPN, CDR2 SVGIG (reference sequence). The CDR3 has 14 residues. V was clipped by 1 base and J by 4 bases, with 10 bases between them. DNA for the CDR3: TGTGCCTGGAGTGAAACTAGCCTCACCGGGGAGCTGTTTTTT. Translated, it gives CAWSETSLTGELFF.

The chain uses TRBV2 and TRBJ2-3; 11 bases agree with TRBD2. Germline V gene sequence: CDR1 SNHLY, CDR2 FYNNEI. This CDR3 contains 15 residues. The junction had 5 bases not matched to a gene; V was cut back by 6 bases and J by 3 bases. The DNA for the CDR3 is TGTGCCAGCAGGGGAGGGACTAGCGGTACAGATACGCAGTATTTT. Its protein is CASRGGTSGTDTQYF.

The genes are TRBV7-2 and TRBJ2-3; no firm D call. The germline V gene has CDR1 SGHTA and CDR2 FQGNSA. There are 14 residues in the CDR3. The ends were cut back, 5 bases at V and 0 bases at J, with 9 bases in the middle. The CDR3 loop reads CASSVYASTDTQYF. The CDR3 coding sequence is TGTGCCAGCAGCGTCTATGCTAGCACAGATACGCAGTATTTT.

This clone occurred a few times. V gene TRBV25-1 combines with J gene TRBJ2-4; D is possibly TRBD1 or TRBD2 (5 bases each). CDR1 and CDR2 (germline): MGHDK, SYGVNS. Trimming stripped 4 bases from V and 6 bases from J, with 22 bases between. The CDR3 extends over 17 amino acids. CDR3 bases: TGTGCCAGCAGTGGATCGCGATCCCTGGGACCCATAAACATTCAGTACTTC. As protein: CASSGSRSLGPINIQYF.

The CDR3 coding sequence is TGTGCCAGCAGCTTATGGGAGACCCAGTACTTC. It specifies CASSLWETQYF. The gene calls are TRBV7-2 and TRBJ2-5; D is uncertain. The germline V and J ends were trimmed by 2 bases and 5 bases, with 3 bases remaining between them. Germline V lookup: CDR1 SGHTA, CDR2 FQGNSA. The CDR3 is made up of 11 amino acids.

The V call is TRBV5-6, the J call TRBJ1-2, with 9 bases matching TRBD1. J gave up 8 bases and V 4 bases, and 6 bases lay outside the gene matches. Germline V gives CDR1 SGHDT, CDR2 YYEEEE. This CDR3 contains 13 residues. The CDR3 bases are TGTGCCAGCAGCAAACGGGACAGGGAAGGCTACACCTTC. It codes for CASSKRDREGYTF.

In its sample, this clone was seen a few times. At the DNA level, this CDR3 is encoded by other sequences in the same sample as well. The chain couples TRBV2 to TRBJ2-3; no definite D call. Trimming took off 8 bases at V and 6 bases at J, with 9 bases between the two ends. Germline V lookup: CDR1 SNHLY, CDR2 FYNNEI. This CDR3 is built from 11 residues. In nucleotides, the CDR3 is TGTGCCAGCTCGTTGGTTGATACGCAGTATTTT. Protein sequence: CASSLVDTQYF.